Below are 15 T cell receptor beta chains sequenced from a single sample in a study of blood T cells in healthy people across ages. Then a second PCR, running roughly 7 to 12 cycles, was carried out with a sample-barcoded 5' primer and a J-beta primer mix. TCRdb called the 5' RACE reads again in MiXCR, with one record for every CDR3 protein. The repertoire includes around 990,000 distinct CDR3 sequences, under 30% of them detected once, and about 0.69% sits in the top ten. These same records also appear under a second study, on T cells of mothers and their children.

Input material: blood. These receptor sequences come from a girl aged 2 to 9 in good health.

The gene calls are TRBV19 and TRBJ2-5; D not certain. CDR1 and CDR2 from the germline V gene are LNHDA and SQIVND (reference sequence). V was clipped by 5 bases and J by 3 bases, with 10 bases between them. CDR3 length equals 13 residues. CDR3 in amino acids: CASSVDIEETQYF. Written as DNA, the CDR3 is TGTGCCAGTAGTGTCGACATCGAAGAGACCCAGTACTTC. The full variable domain, in which reference TRBV19 and TRBJ2-5 provide the parts outside the CDR3, is DGGITQSPKYLFRKEGQNVTLSCEQNLNHDAMYWYRQDPGQGLRLIYYSQIVNDFQKGDIAEGYSVSREKKESFPLTVTSAQKNPTAFYLCASSVDIEETQYFGPGTRLLVL.

This clonotype has more than one count but fewer than ten. The chain has TRBV12-3 or TRBV12-4 and TRBJ2-7; 9 nucleotides match TRBD1. CDR3 length: 16 amino acids. Trimming cost V 5 bases and J 0 bases; bases outside gene matches: 8. CDR3 region: CASSLSQGAHSYEQYF. CDR3 nucleotide sequence: TGTGCCAGCAGTCTATCACAGGGGGCTCACTCCTACGAGCAGTACTTC.

In DNA, the CDR3 is TGTGCCAGCAGCCCCACTGGGACAGGGAGATCGAACATTCAGTACTTC. Translated, it gives CASSPTGTGRSNIQYF. The rearrangement joins TRBV4-2 to TRBJ2-4, with TRBD1 matching over 9 bases. CDR1 is LGHNA, CDR2 YNFKEQ, per germline. V dropped 4 bases and J dropped 7; count of bases not matched to a gene: 11. The CDR3 runs 16 residues.

The V call is TRBV11-1, the J call TRBJ2-1, with a tentative D call TRBD2 (5 bases). Germline lookup yields CDR1 SGHAT and CDR2 FQDESV (reference sequence). CDR3 length: 17 amino acids. The V end lost 5 bases, the J end lost 0 bases, and 17 bases lay between the germline ends. The CDR3 bases are TGTGCCAGCAGCCCCCAAGGAGGATCTATCTCCTACAATGAGCAGTTCTTC. This encodes CASSPQGGSISYNEQFF.

J is TRBJ1-4 and V is TRBV28, with 7 bases lining up with TRBD1. Trimming removed 5 bases from V and 10 bases from J; junction bases left unmatched: 13. Per germline, CDR1 MDHEN and CDR2 SYDVKM. This CDR3 has 15 residues. CDR3 DNA sequence: TGTGCCAGCAGTGCGTTCAGGGGGTCGAGTGGAAAACTGTTTTTT. Its translation: CASSAFRGSSGKLFF.

With respect to this clonotype: The junction departs from germline at one end; a sequencing error may be responsible. V usage is TRBV6-5 and J usage is TRBJ1-1, with D possibly matching TRBD1 (6 bases). This CDR3 comprises 14 residues. The V gene's germline CDR1 is MNHEY and CDR2 SVGAGI. The CDR3 nucleotides read TGTGCCTGCAGTTCCCCAGGGGAAGACACTGAAGCTTTCTTT. Translating gives CACSSPGEDTEAFF.

This clonotype was seen more than once but under ten times. The chain joins TRBV6-5 to TRBJ2-5; no clear D. The DNA matches TRBJ2-7 better at its end, which makes the J call doubtful. The germline gives CDR1 MNHEY, CDR2 SVGAGI. The CDR3 is made up of 15 amino acids. CDR3 nucleotides: TGTGCCAGCAGTTACTTGCGTGACCGATCCTACGAGCAGTACTTC. This codes for CASSYLRDRSYEQYF.

There are a few counts of this clonotype. The chain joins TRBV4-3 to TRBJ1-1, with D tentatively TRBD1 (6 bases). With 0 bases removed from V and 6 bases from J, the gap between germline ends came to 14 bases. The CDR3 is made up of 15 amino acids. Germline V CDR1 and CDR2: LGHNA, YSLEER. The DNA of the CDR3 is TGCGCCAGCAGCCAAGATTTCAGGGGAGTAGCTGAAGCTTTCTTT. It codes for CASSQDFRGVAEAFF.

The V call is TRBV15, the J call TRBJ2-5; 7 bases align to TRBD1. The CDR3 extends over 16 amino acids. The germline gives CDR1 LNHNV, CDR2 YYDKDF (reference sequence). V trimming: 0 bases; J trimming: 2 bases; junction bases outside the gene matches: 6. CDR3 sequence: CATSRDRGQLQETQYF. CDR3 DNA sequence: TGTGCCACCAGCAGAGATCGGGGACAGCTACAAGAGACCCAGTACTTC.

The rearrangement uses TRBV12-3 or TRBV12-4 and TRBJ1-3, with 8 bases matching TRBD1. This CDR3 has 14 amino acids. Trimming at V came to 6 bases and at J to 4 bases, leaving 5 bases not matched to a gene. CDR3: CASRDRVGGNTIYF. The CDR3 DNA follows: TGTGCCAGCAGGGACAGGGTTGGAGGAAACACCATATATTTT.

For this clonotype: An end of the junction does not agree with germline; a read error may underlie this. The chain uses TRBV20-1 and TRBJ2-2, with 9 positions matching TRBD2. The germline V gene encodes CDR1 DFQATT and CDR2 SNEGSKA (reference sequence). This CDR3 is built from 18 residues. Here the CDR3 reads CSGRVPLSGSLNTGELFF. CDR3 in DNA: TGCAGTGGTAGAGTTCCCCTTAGCGGGAGCTTGAACACCGGGGAGCTGTTTTTT.

This chain connects TRBV29-1 to TRBJ2-7; 10 bases map to TRBD2. This CDR3 contains 14 residues. J gave up 0 bases and V 5 bases, and 4 bases lay outside the gene matches. Germline V CDR1 and CDR2: SQVTM, ANQGSEA. The CDR3 protein is CSVSGLAVSYEQYF. The DNA for the CDR3 is TGCAGCGTTTCTGGACTAGCGGTCTCCTACGAGCAGTACTTC.

This clonotype has more than one count but fewer than ten. V gene TRBV7-9 combines with J gene TRBJ2-2, with no clear D. Germline lookup yields CDR1 SEHNR and CDR2 FQNEAQ (reference sequence). CDR3 length equals 11 residues. Trimming removed 2 bases at V and 13 bases at J, with 8 bases between. This chain's CDR3 is CASSLLGRLFF. In nucleotides, the CDR3 is TGTGCCAGCAGCTTATTGGGTCGGCTGTTTTTT. The full variable domain, rest sourced from reference TRBV7-9 and TRBJ2-2, is DTGVSQNPRHKITKRGQNVTFRCDPISEHNRLYWYRQTLGQGPEFLTYFQNEAQLEKSRLLSDRFSAERPKGSFSTLEIQRTEQGDSAMYLCASSLLGRLFFGEGSRLTVL.

This clonotype was counted between two and nine times. The chain uses TRBV4-3 and TRBJ2-3; D might be TRBD1 (5 bases). The V gene lost 3 bases and the J gene lost 5 bases, with 15 bases spanning the gap. This CDR3 region has 15 residues. Germline V CDR1 and CDR2: LGHNA, YSLEER. The CDR3 protein is CASSHHQGRGDTQYF. In nucleotides, the CDR3 is TGCGCCAGCAGCCATCACCAGGGAAGGGGAGATACGCAGTATTTT.

This clonotype was picked up a small number of times. The rearrangement joins TRBV6-5 to TRBJ1-3, with TRBD1 as a possible D gene (5 bases). Germline assignment: CDR1 MNHEY and CDR2 SVGAGI. CDR3 length equals 17 residues. Trimming took off 0 bases at V and 0 bases at J, with 12 bases between the two ends. The CDR3 sequence: CASSYSKTTVSGNTIYF. The CDR3, as DNA: TGTGCCAGCAGTTACTCGAAGACGACAGTCTCTGGAAACACCATATATTTT.